This T cell receptor (beta chain) was sequenced in a study of cytomegalovirus exposure and HLA in healthy donors. Study information: Of about 390 genotyped donors, roughly 81% grouped in the Caucasian-associated ancestry cluster. Broader study findings: Upon later analysis, TCR association rates were observed to vary by HLA locus, being highest for DRB1 and lowest for HLA-C.

This CDR3 has 13 residues. The germline V and J ends were trimmed by 0 bases and 6 bases, with 4 bases remaining between them. CDR1 is SGHKS, CDR2 YYEKEE, per germline (reference sequence). The table lists this clone with a count of one. Antigen unknown. The study ran its PCR with 60 Vbeta and 13 Jbeta primers. As handled by the study authors: Later reanalysis found 60 million to 90 million unique TCR beta chains, 10 million to 14 million of them shared. Repertoires were generated with immunoSEQ multiplex PCR, while TCRdb's copy carries only in-frame clones and drops some. V, J and clone size were drawn from that table, and D and trimming were deduced from the DNA. The sample yields 140,000 to 150,000 clones, about 75% seen once.

The sequencing input was PBMCs. The source of this sequence is a woman aged 30 to 39 in good health and CMV-seronegative. V and J are TRBV5-5 and TRBJ1-6, with no clear D. The CDR3 loop is CASSLEPNSPLHF. CDR3 nucleotides: TGTGCCAGCAGCTTGGAGCCTAATTCACCCCTCCACTTT.